One and the same sample provided the 32 T cell receptor beta chains below, sequenced in a study of Ad26.COV2.S vaccination and SARS-CoV-2 variants. Produced via immunoSEQ multiplex PCR; TCRdb's table is partial and in-frame only. Of around 450,000 clones listed, more than 80% are singletons. Treatment specified: some 20 received Ad26.COV2.S at low or high dose, single or two shots; several received placebo; per-sample allocation not given. Sample collection was performed on day 63 after the first vaccine or placebo injection. The sequencing here drew on peripheral blood, taken in a trial of Ad26.COV2.S vaccine versus placebo. The receptors were gathered from a person aged 18-65 years who received the Ad26.COV2.S COVID-19 vaccine or a placebo.

This rearrangement joins TRBV4-3 to TRBJ1-1; no reliable D call. Trimming shortened V by 1 base and J by 1 base, and 10 bases separated the two germline ends. This CDR3 comprises 15 residues. Germline lookup yields CDR1 LGHNA and CDR2 YSLEER. For the CDR3, the DNA is TGCGCCAGCAGCCAAGTTGGGTCCGGGAACACTGAAGCTTTCTTT. Protein: CASSQVGSGNTEAFF.

V usage is TRBV5-1 and J usage is TRBJ2-2; 7 nucleotides align to TRBD1. With V trimmed by 4 bases and J by 2 bases, 8 bases remained unmatched. Germline V gene data show CDR1 as SGHRS and CDR2 as YFSETQ. CDR3 length: 16 amino acids. CDR3 in DNA: TGCGCCAGCAGCCTACTCAGGGGGACAAACACCGGGGAGCTGTTTTTT. This sequence encodes CASSLLRGTNTGELFF. The full variable domain, rest sourced from reference TRBV5-1 and TRBJ2-2, is KAGVTQTPRYLIKTRGQQVTLSCSPISGHRSVSWYQQTPGQGLQFLFEYFSETQRNKGNFPGRFSGRQFSNSRSEMNVSTLELGDSALYLCASSLLRGTNTGELFFGEGSRLTVL.

The chain carries TRBV11-2 and TRBJ1-6; perhaps TRBD1 as D (5 bases). The CDR3 is 15 residues long. From germline, CDR1 is SGHAT and CDR2 FQNNGV. Trimming pared 1 base from V and 5 bases from J, leaving 9 bases between. The CDR3 protein is CASSLGGADNSPLHF. As DNA, the CDR3 is TGTGCCAGCAGCTTAGGCGGGGCGGATAATTCACCCCTCCACTTT.

This clone has just a few counts. This chain links TRBV7-9 with TRBJ1-2; 7 bases align to TRBD1. V shed 2 bases, J shed 5 bases, and the junction held 5 bases outside the gene matches. The CDR3 has 14 residues. The germline gives CDR1 SEHNR, CDR2 FQNEAQ (reference sequence). CDR3 in DNA: TGTGCCAGCAGCTTACGCGGGACAGCTTATGGCTACACCTTC. This sequence encodes CASSLRGTAYGYTF. Combining the CDR3 with reference TRBV7-9 and TRBJ1-2 gives the whole variable domain DTGVSQNPRHKITKRGQNVTFRCDPISEHNRLYWYRQTLGQGPEFLTYFQNEAQLEKSRLLSDRFSAERPKGSFSTLEIQRTEQGDSAMYLCASSLRGTAYGYTFGSGTRLTVV.

V gene TRBV10-2 combines with J gene TRBJ1-1, with TRBD1 matching 7 bases. This CDR3 comprises 14 residues. V was clipped by 5 bases and J by 3 bases; unmatched bases: 6. Germline V CDR1 and CDR2: WSHSY, SAAADI. The CDR3 loop reads CASSPAQGYTEAFF. The CDR3 nucleotides are TGCGCCAGCAGTCCCGCACAGGGGTACACTGAAGCTTTCTTT.

The CDR3 nucleotides read TGTGCCAGCAGTGTTGGGCAGGCCCTGAACACTGAAGCTTTCTTT. Its translation: CASSVGQALNTEAFF. J is TRBJ1-1 and V is TRBV3-1 (or the pseudogene TRBV3-2); D not certain. V shed 6 bases and J shed 0 bases, with 14 bases lying between them. Looked up from germline, CDR1 is LGHDT and CDR2 is YNNKEL (reference sequence). The CDR3 sequence is 15 residues long.

V usage is TRBV19 and J usage is TRBJ2-3; 12 bases map to TRBD2. The V segment lost 4 bases and the J segment 4 bases; nucleotides outside the gene matches: 6. CDR1 LNHDA and CDR2 SQIVND come from the germline V gene (reference sequence). The CDR3 is 16 residues long. This chain's CDR3 is CASSTRTSGDPDTQYF. In DNA, the CDR3 is TGTGCCAGTAGTACCCGGACTAGCGGGGACCCAGATACGCAGTATTTT.

The rearrangement links TRBV4-3 to TRBJ2-2; TRBD2 might be the D (6 bases). V shed 1 base and J shed 7 bases, with 10 bases lying between them. Germline V gene lookup returns CDR1 LGHNA and CDR2 YSLEER. The CDR3 is 14 amino acids. The CDR3 region is CASSQGRGGGELFF. Written as DNA, the CDR3 is TGCGCCAGCAGCCAAGGGCGGGGAGGCGGGGAGCTGTTTTTT.

The chain couples TRBV12-3 or TRBV12-4 to TRBJ2-3; D call uncertain. The length of the CDR3 is 12 residues. Trimming left V 2 bases short and J 6 bases short, with 6 bases between. The CDR3 reads CASSLSRDTQYF. The CDR3 DNA reads TGTGCCAGCAGTTTATCAAGGGATACGCAGTATTTT.

This clone was seen once. The rearrangement joins TRBV28 to TRBJ1-3; no clear D. The CDR3 runs to 12 residues. From germline, CDR1 is MDHEN and CDR2 SYDVKM. Trimming pared 8 bases from V and 1 base from J, leaving 6 bases between. The CDR3: CASGLSGNTIYF. The CDR3 bases are TGTGCCAGCGGTCTTTCTGGAAACACCATATATTTT.

The rearrangement links TRBV19 to TRBJ1-5; perhaps TRBD1 as D (5 bases). This CDR3 is 17 amino acids long. CDR1 is LNHDA, CDR2 SQIVND, per germline (reference sequence). With 0 bases removed from V and 2 bases from J, the gap between germline ends came to 14 bases. CDR3 DNA: TGTGCCAGTAGTATAGATATGGGGGTGAGTGGCAATCAGCCCCAGCATTTT. Its protein is CASSIDMGVSGNQPQHF.

This chain connects TRBV27 to TRBJ2-7; no clear D gene. Trimming stripped 7 bases from V and 3 bases from J, with 16 bases between. The CDR3 sequence is 14 residues long. The germline CDR1 and CDR2 sequences are MNHEY and SMNVEV (reference sequence). The CDR3 DNA is TGTGCCAGCAATAAGGACGGACCCTACTACGAGCAGTACTTC. This codes for CASNKDGPYYEQYF.

The chain is built from TRBV10-1 and TRBJ2-1; weak D call: TRBD2 (5 bases). Per germline, CDR1 WNHNN and CDR2 SYGVQD (reference sequence). The CDR3 is made up of 15 amino acids. Trimming took off 5 bases at V and 6 bases at J, with 17 bases between the two ends. CDR3 loop: CASSPPGVALNEQFF. The CDR3, as DNA: TGCGCCAGCAGTCCCCCCGGGGTAGCACTCAATGAGCAGTTCTTC.

The gene calls are TRBV5-6 and TRBJ2-7; no clear D gene. This CDR3 has 11 residues. V lost 7 bases to trimming and J lost 0 bases, with 5 bases between them. Germline V gives CDR1 SGHDT, CDR2 YYEEEE. The chain's CDR3 is CASSVSYEQYF. Here the CDR3 DNA reads TGTGCCAGCTCTGTCTCCTACGAGCAGTACTTC.

J is TRBJ2-5 and V is TRBV20-1; 9 bases align to TRBD2. The CDR3 contains 16 residues. V dropped 3 bases and J dropped 5; count of bases not matched to a gene: 13. Germline CDR1 reads DFQATT; CDR2 reads SNEGSKA (reference sequence). The CDR3 is CSASVAGARGRETQYF. The DNA of the CDR3 is TGCAGTGCTAGTGTAGCGGGAGCAAGGGGTCGGGAGACCCAGTACTTC.

The rearrangement uses TRBV29-1 and TRBJ2-5; D not certain. V was clipped by 6 bases and J by 1 base, with 18 bases between them. Germline V lookup: CDR1 SQVTM, CDR2 ANQGSEA. The CDR3 runs 15 residues. The CDR3, as DNA: TGCAGCGTGGGGTCAGGATTCGCAGCCCAAGAGACCCAGTACTTC. Translated: CSVGSGFAAQETQYF.

V gene TRBV3-1 (or the pseudogene TRBV3-2) combines with J gene TRBJ1-5, with D unclear. The CDR3 has 13 amino acids. Germline values: CDR1 LGHDT, CDR2 YNNKEL (reference sequence). With 0 bases removed from V and 6 bases from J, the gap between germline ends came to 6 bases. DNA of the CDR3: TGTGCCAGCAGCCAAGACGGTGGTCAGCCCCAGCATTTT. This gives the protein CASSQDGGQPQHF.

The genes are TRBV6-5 and TRBJ1-1; D is perhaps TRBD1 (5 bases). The CDR3 has 13 amino acids. Trimming shortened V by 6 bases and J by 5 bases, and 13 bases separated the two germline ends. In germline, CDR1 is MNHEY, CDR2 SVGAGI. The CDR3 spells CASSAGRTTEAFF. Written as DNA, the CDR3 is TGTGCCAGCAGCGCAGGGAGGACAACTGAAGCTTTCTTT.

The rearrangement links TRBV12-5 to TRBJ2-3; 9 bases line up with TRBD2. CDR3 size: 16 residues. V was clipped by 4 bases and J by 5 bases; unmatched bases: 10. Germline V gene lookup returns CDR1 LGHNT and CDR2 FRNRAP. CDR3 sequence: CASGSRIAGVIDTQYF. The CDR3 nucleotides are TGTGCTAGTGGTTCCAGGATAGCGGGAGTAATAGATACGCAGTATTTT.

The chain is built from TRBV19 and TRBJ2-7; perhaps D is TRBD1 or TRBD2 (5 bases each). The ends were cut back, 7 bases at V and 0 bases at J, with 16 bases in the middle. This CDR3 has 15 amino acids. Germline lookup yields CDR1 LNHDA and CDR2 SQIVND (reference sequence). The CDR3 bases are TGTGCCAGTAATTTGAGGGCAGGGAGCTCCTACGAGCAGTACTTC. Translated: CASNLRAGSSYEQYF.

This chain connects TRBV5-8 to TRBJ2-1, with 8 bases fitting TRBD2. Trimming took 2 bases from V and 6 from J; bases not matched to a gene: 4. The CDR3 length is 14 residues. The V gene's germline CDR1 is SGHTS and CDR2 YDEGEE. The CDR3 protein is CASSFRTSRNEQFF. CDR3 DNA: TGTGCCAGCAGCTTTAGGACTAGCCGCAATGAGCAGTTCTTC.

The V gene is TRBV4-1, the J gene TRBJ2-4; D uncertain. Deletions cut 1 base from V and 0 bases from J, with 7 bases between. CDR1 MGHRA and CDR2 YSYEKL come from the germline V gene. The CDR3 spans 15 residues. This CDR3 is CASSQVGLAKNIQYF. The CDR3 DNA reads TGCGCCAGCAGCCAAGTAGGGCTAGCCAAAAACATTCAGTACTTC.

The chain combines TRBV13 with TRBJ1-1; D gene uncertain. This CDR3 has 13 residues. CDR1 is PRHDT and CDR2 is FYEKMQ in the germline V gene (reference sequence). The germline V and J ends were trimmed by 5 bases and 7 bases, with 14 bases remaining between them. The CDR3 here is CASSLSVGGEAFF. CDR3 bases: TGTGCCAGCAGCCTATCGGTGGGAGGTGAAGCTTTCTTT. Looking up the rest from reference TRBV13 and TRBJ1-1 gives the full variable domain: AAGVIQSPRHLIKEKRETATLKCYPIPRHDTVYWYQQGPGQDPQFLISFYEKMQSDKGSIPDRFSAQQFSDYHSELNMSSLELGDSALYFCASSLSVGGEAFFGQGTRLTVV.

A single count supports this clone. The V and J genes are TRBV27 and TRBJ1-5; a possible D gene is TRBD1 (5 bases). V dropped 5 bases and J dropped 2 bases, with 13 bases sitting between them. CDR1 MNHEY and CDR2 SMNVEV come from the germline V gene (reference sequence). CDR3 length: 15 amino acids. In DNA, the CDR3 is TGTGCCAGCAGTGCCGCCGGGGACGGCAATCAGCCCCAGCATTTT. This translates into CASSAAGDGNQPQHF.

V is TRBV2 and J is TRBJ1-2; 9 bases agree with TRBD1. The CDR3 runs to 13 residues. Losses at the gene ends were 5 bases for V and 7 bases for J; bases not matched to a gene: 5. Germline values: CDR1 SNHLY, CDR2 FYNNEI. CDR3 protein: CASSITGGSGYTF. The CDR3 DNA reads as TGTGCCAGCAGTATCACAGGGGGCAGTGGCTACACCTTC.

This sequence joins TRBV30 and TRBJ2-5, with 11 bases identical to TRBD2. V gave up 4 bases and J gave up 5 bases; unmatched junction bases: 15. The CDR3 length is 17 residues. Germline CDR1 GTSNPN, CDR2 SVGIG (reference sequence). The CDR3 bases are TGTGCCTGGATGTTCAAGACTAGCGGGACGTACGCGGAGACCCAGTACTTC. Residues: CAWMFKTSGTYAETQYF.

The chain recombines TRBV11-2 with TRBJ2-7; 9 nucleotides line up with TRBD2. CDR1 and CDR2 (germline): SGHAT, FQNNGV. This CDR3 has 15 amino acids. J lost 3 bases, V lost 0 bases, and 3 bases had no gene match. The CDR3 is CASSLELAGFYEQYF. DNA of the CDR3: TGTGCCAGCAGCTTAGAGCTAGCGGGATTCTACGAGCAGTACTTC.

For the CDR3, the DNA is TGTGCCAGCAACTCACCGACTAGCGGGTACAATGAGCAGTTCTTC. Its protein product is CASNSPTSGYNEQFF. The chain joins TRBV6-6 to TRBJ2-1; 10 bases agree with TRBD2. V lost 7 bases to trimming and J lost 4 bases; unmatched junction nucleotides: 7. The CDR3 is made up of 15 amino acids. Germline CDR1 reads MNHNY; CDR2 reads SVGAGI (reference sequence).

V is TRBV5-4 and J is TRBJ2-7; no clear D. Germline assignment: CDR1 SGHNT and CDR2 YYREEE (reference sequence). The CDR3 consists of 15 residues. Trimming took off 0 bases at V and 3 bases at J, with 13 bases between the two ends. CDR3 coding DNA: TGTGCCAGCAGCTTGGGCTCGGAATCAATCTACGAGCAGTACTTC. It codes for CASSLGSESIYEQYF. Full variable domain (outside the CDR3, taken from reference TRBV5-4 and TRBJ2-7): ETGVTQSPTHLIKTRGQQVTLRCSSQSGHNTVSWYQQALGQGPQFIFQYYREEENGRGNFPPRFSGLQFPNYSSELNVNALELDDSALYLCASSLGSESIYEQYFGPGTRLTVT.

The table lists this clone with many counts. V usage is TRBV19 and J usage is TRBJ2-3; no clear D. This CDR3 contains 15 residues. Germline V lookup: CDR1 LNHDA, CDR2 SQIVND (reference sequence). Trimming left V 5 bases short and J 2 bases short, with 14 bases between. The DNA of the CDR3 is TGTGCCAGTAGTCAAACCCCTTCCCCCACAGATACGCAGTATTTT. Translation gives CASSQTPSPTDTQYF.

This chain links TRBV12-3 or TRBV12-4 with TRBJ2-3; D is uncertain. Trimming took off 11 bases at V and 0 bases at J, with 12 bases between the two ends. The CDR3 is made up of 13 amino acids. CDR3 sequence reads: CAGSTSSTDTQYF. CDR3 nucleotide sequence: TGTGCCGGTAGCACGTCTAGCACAGATACGCAGTATTTT.

The gene calls are TRBV7-9 and TRBJ2-2, with 11 bases lining up with TRBD1. With V trimmed by 5 bases and J by 8 bases, 7 bases remained unmatched. CDR3 length: 15 amino acids. From germline, CDR1 is SEHNR and CDR2 FQNEAQ (reference sequence). DNA of the CDR3: TGTGCCAGCAGCCCCGGACAGGGGGCAAGTGGGGAGCTGTTTTTT. Protein: CASSPGQGASGELFF.